This T cell receptor beta chain stems from a study of T cell repertoires in cytomegalovirus infection. The wider study: CMV infection together with matching HLA type was indicated by public TCR beta signatures.

The V and J ends lost 0 bases and 1 base respectively, with 18 bases between them. Germline CDR1 reads SGHDN; CDR2 reads FVKESK. The length of the CDR3 is 18 residues. As regards this clonotype: Its antigen is not identified.

TCRdb re-derived calls from the reads in MiXCR, one entry per CDR3 protein. Altogether about a million distinct CDR3 sequences are present, roughly a third being singletons, with the ten largest covering roughly 12%. General study results and limits: HLA-C-restricted CMV clonotypes gave the most frequent clonotype in two of eight donors.

The TCR was taken from a human donor in good health (CMV status not recorded). Some clones in this sample may be carry-over from other donors' samples. The sequences come from cultured CD8+ T cells from PBMCs, collected from culture after CMV antigen stimulation. The chain employs TRBV14 and TRBJ1-1, with D uncertain. The CDR3, as DNA: TGTGCCAGCAGCCAAGAATCGTATCGTGGGAGGCCGAACACTGAAGCTTTCTTT. Its protein product is CASSQESYRGRPNTEAFF.